The 18 T cell receptor beta chains given below trace back to one sample, sequenced in a study of shared clonotypes between healthy human individuals. The data were produced by immunoSEQ multiplex PCR, yet TCRdb's version contains in-frame clones alone and is incomplete. The sample carries over 2 million clones, 85% to 95% recorded once. The material sequenced was naive CD4+ T cells sorted from blood. Subset described: CD45RA+ positively selected. Receptors were obtained from a man between 18 and 35 years old in good health.

The chain employs TRBV10-3 and TRBJ1-5; the D gene is possibly TRBD1 (6 bases). Germline CDR1 ENHRY, CDR2 SYGVKD. V was cut by 4 bases and J by 0 bases, with 10 bases left in between. CDR3 size: 15 residues. CDR3: CAISAGVNSNQPQHF. CDR3 sequence (DNA): TGTGCCATCAGTGCAGGGGTTAATAGCAATCAGCCCCAGCATTTT.

The CDR3 nucleotides read TGTGCCAGCAGCCCCCCCACATTCTCCTACAATGAGCAGTTCTTC. Residues: CASSPPTFSYNEQFF. The rearrangement links TRBV5-4 to TRBJ2-1; D call uncertain. The germline gives CDR1 SGHNT, CDR2 YYREEE (reference sequence). This CDR3 is built from 15 residues. Trimming took off 4 bases at V and 0 bases at J, with 11 bases between the two ends.

Remarks on this clone: Other DNA sequences in this specimen translate into the identical CDR3. V gene TRBV5-1 combines with J gene TRBJ2-3, with 9 bases aligning to TRBD1. Germline CDR1 is SGHRS and CDR2 is YFSETQ. The CDR3 is made up of 15 amino acids. Losses at the gene ends were 4 bases for V and 3 bases for J; bases not matched to a gene: 6. The CDR3 protein is CASSKGQGGTDTQYF. CDR3 nucleotides: TGCGCCAGCAGCAAGGGACAGGGAGGTACAGATACGCAGTATTTT.

V is TRBV5-1 and J is TRBJ1-4; D remains unclear. Trimming left V 2 bases short and J 4 bases short, with 6 bases between. The CDR3 contains 13 residues. CDR1 is SGHRS and CDR2 is YFSETQ in the germline V gene. The CDR3 is CASSFTVNEKLFF. As DNA, the CDR3 is TGCGCCAGCAGCTTTACAGTTAATGAAAAACTGTTTTTT.

The V and J genes are TRBV5-4 and TRBJ1-2, with TRBD1 matching over 11 bases. V was clipped by 4 bases and J by 7 bases; unmatched bases: 9. CDR1 is SGHNT, CDR2 YYREEE, per germline (reference sequence). The CDR3 is made up of 15 amino acids. CDR3 coding DNA: TGTGCCAGCAGCGAAAGGGACAGGGGGTATGGTGGCTACACCTTC. This sequence encodes CASSERDRGYGGYTF.

This chain connects TRBV6-5 to TRBJ2-7; TRBD1 aligns across 7 bases. This CDR3 spans 15 amino acids. The germline V gene encodes CDR1 MNHEY and CDR2 SVGAGI. V dropped 0 bases and J dropped 2; count of bases not matched to a gene: 4. The CDR3 protein is CASSYSGQTTYEQYF. The CDR3 nucleotides are TGTGCCAGCAGTTACTCGGGACAGACTACCTACGAGCAGTACTTC.

The chain has TRBV18 and TRBJ2-7; D is unresolved. CDR1 is KGHSH and CDR2 is LQKENI in the germline V gene. Between the trimmed V and J ends, which lost 0 bases and 9 bases, there was a span of 18 bases. The CDR3 has 15 residues. In DNA form, the CDR3 reads TGTGCCAGCTCACCACCCGGCCAGATTGGGGTGGGGCAGTACTTC. Encoded protein: CASSPPGQIGVGQYF.

Concerning this clone: The sample contains more than one DNA sequence encoding this CDR3. This chain joins TRBV18 and TRBJ1-1; maybe TRBD1 (6 bases). This CDR3 has 15 amino acids. Germline CDR1 KGHSH, CDR2 LQKENI. Between the trimmed V and J ends, which lost 3 bases and 0 bases, there was a span of 11 bases. CDR3 nucleotides: TGTGCCAGCTCACCCCGGACAGACATGAACACTGAAGCTTTCTTT. This sequence encodes CASSPRTDMNTEAFF.

J is TRBJ2-2 and V is TRBV7-6; D unclear. V was clipped by 5 bases and J by 2 bases, with 6 bases between them. The CDR3 is made up of 13 amino acids. The V gene's germline CDR1 is SGHVS and CDR2 FNYEAQ. CDR3 region: CASSQTNTGELFF. The CDR3 nucleotides read TGTGCCAGCAGCCAGACCAACACCGGGGAGCTGTTTTTT.

The chain employs TRBV5-6 and TRBJ2-5; D is unclear. V was pared by 4 bases and J by 7 bases, with 14 bases between. The CDR3 totals 13 residues. Germline V gives CDR1 SGHDT, CDR2 YYEEEE. DNA of the CDR3: TGTGCCAGCAGCCTGGGTCGCGTGGGGACCCAGTACTTC. It yields the protein CASSLGRVGTQYF.

Concerning this clone: The junction departs from the called germline gene at one end, perhaps through a read error. The gene calls are TRBV7-9 and TRBJ2-7; no firm D call. The CDR3 is made up of 12 amino acids. Germline loops: CDR1 SEHNR, CDR2 FQNEAQ (reference sequence). This CDR3 reads CASTLTDYEQYF. The CDR3 DNA sequence: TGTGCCAGCACCTTAACAGACTACGAGCAGTACTTC.

The gene calls are TRBV7-9 and TRBJ2-3; D not certain. The CDR3 is made up of 14 amino acids. V was cut by 5 bases and J by 2 bases, with 11 bases left in between. The germline V gene encodes CDR1 SEHNR and CDR2 FQNEAQ (reference sequence). CDR3 region: CASSPLGATDTQYF. CDR3 DNA sequence: TGTGCCAGCAGCCCCCTGGGCGCCACAGATACGCAGTATTTT.

A word on this clone: A much larger clone differs by one base, so this may be a read error. The V gene is TRBV7-2, the J gene TRBJ1-5; 9 bases fit TRBD1. This CDR3 comprises 13 residues. Germline CDR1 is SGHTA and CDR2 is FQGNSA. After removal of 5 bases from V and 6 bases from J, the junction contained 2 bases not matched to a gene. CDR3 in amino acids: CASSGDRVQPQHF. The DNA of the CDR3 is TGTGCCAGCAGCGGGGACAGGGTTCAGCCCCAGCATTTT. The full variable domain, in which reference TRBV7-2 and TRBJ1-5 provide the parts outside the CDR3, is GAGVSQSPSNKVTEKGKDVELRCDPISGHTALYWYRQSLGQGLEFLIYFQGNSAPDKSGLPSDRFSAERTGGSVSTLTIQRTQQEDSAVYLCASSGDRVQPQHFGDGTRLSIL.

The genes are TRBV5-1 and TRBJ2-3, with D tentatively TRBD1 (6 bases). Germline-derived CDR1 and CDR2 are SGHRS and YFSETQ. The CDR3 consists of 15 residues. The V end was cut by 4 bases, the J end by 1 base, with 13 bases between. The CDR3 loop is CASSRTEPRTDTQYF. The CDR3 nucleotides read TGCGCCAGCAGCCGGACAGAGCCCCGCACAGATACGCAGTATTTT.

This rearrangement joins TRBV4-1 to TRBJ1-3; D gene unclear. Deletions cut 2 bases from V and 3 bases from J, with 8 bases between. Germline values: CDR1 MGHRA, CDR2 YSYEKL. This CDR3 contains 14 residues. Here the CDR3 DNA reads TGCGCCAGCAGCCAACCGAACATTGGAAACACCATATATTTT. Protein sequence: CASSQPNIGNTIYF.

The chain combines TRBV7-2 with TRBJ2-7; D might be TRBD1 (5 bases). The germline V and J ends were trimmed by 3 bases and 1 base, with 7 bases remaining between them. The CDR3 loop spans 13 amino acids. Germline V gene lookup returns CDR1 SGHTA and CDR2 FQGNSA. CDR3 in DNA: TGTGCCAGCAGCTTCGGACATTCCTACGAGCAGTACTTC. Translated: CASSFGHSYEQYF.

This rearrangement joins TRBV7-2 to TRBJ2-7; D is perhaps TRBD1 (6 bases). Germline V gene lookup returns CDR1 SGHTA and CDR2 FQGNSA. The CDR3 runs 16 residues. With 1 base removed from V and 2 bases from J, the gap between germline ends came to 15 bases. CDR3 residues: CASSLEAGARTYEQYF. The CDR3 nucleotides are TGTGCCAGCAGCTTAGAGGCAGGGGCTAGAACCTACGAGCAGTACTTC. Drawing the rest from reference TRBV7-2 and TRBJ2-7, the complete variable domain is GAGVSQSPSNKVTEKGKDVELRCDPISGHTALYWYRQSLGQGLEFLIYFQGNSAPDKSGLPSDRFSAERTGGSVSTLTIQRTQQEDSAVYLCASSLEAGARTYEQYFGPGTRLTVT.

The chain uses TRBV13 and TRBJ1-2; D is unresolved. The CDR3 has 16 residues. Germline lookup yields CDR1 PRHDT and CDR2 FYEKMQ (reference sequence). V lost 0 bases and J lost 3, with 14 bases in between. The CDR3 nucleotides read TGTGCCAGCAGCTTAGGCCTTAGAGGGATCGACTATGGCTACACCTTC. Translated: CASSLGLRGIDYGYTF.